The sequence of this T cell receptor (beta chain) was determined in a study of CD8 T cells in Susac syndrome. Patients with Susac syndrome fulfilled recently defined diagnostic criteria for definite or probable disease. TEMRA cells underwent FACS enrichment and CD8+ and CD4+ T cells underwent negative isolation. Random hexamers were used to reverse transcribe the RNA input (about 0.5 to 1 ug). Amplification of TCR beta CDR3 across 54 Vbeta and 13 Jbeta was performed with immunoSEQ multiplex PCR. TCRdb re-called the immunoSEQ multiplex PCR reads through MiXCR, storing one row per CDR3 protein. The profile shows approximately 210,000 distinct CDR3 sequences, about 95% of them singletons. Germline V gene sequence: CDR1 SEHNR, CDR2 FQNEAQ (reference sequence). V shed 5 bases and J shed 0 bases, with 16 bases lying between them. The CDR3 runs 16 residues. This clonotype was observed once.

The clonotype was recovered from a human donor with Susac syndrome. The rearrangement uses TRBV7-9 and TRBJ1-1, with D maybe TRBD1 (5 bases). The sample was CD4+ T cells from PBMCs. Here the CDR3 DNA reads TGTGCCAGCAGCGGCCCAGACAGCACCATGAACACTGAAGCTTTCTTT. Amino acid sequence: CASSGPDSTMNTEAFF.